This T cell receptor (beta chain) comes out of a study of shared clonotypes between healthy human individuals. Assay used: immunoSEQ multiplex PCR; TCRdb lists only in-frame clones, some missing. The profile covers 800,000 to 1,200,000 clones, with about 80% appearing a single time and 0.52% taken by the ten largest. The CDR3 is 16 amino acids. Per germline, CDR1 MDHEN and CDR2 SYDVKM. V lost 7 bases, J lost 4 bases, and 11 bases stayed unmatched. The J gene is TRBJ1-5, the V gene TRBV28; 9 nucleotides align to TRBD1. The sample taken for sequencing was memory CD4+ T cells from PBMCs. This sample's subset: CD45RA-negative fraction. The sequence was obtained from a man aged 18 to 30 in good health. Some clones in this sample may be carry-over from other donors' samples. CDR3 in DNA: TGTGCCAGCATCATTAACCCCGGGACAGGGAATCAGCCCCAGCATTTT. Translating it yields CASIINPGTGNQPQHF.